This T cell receptor beta chain was recovered during a study of sequential checkpoint blockade in melanoma (dated by TCRdb to the late 2010s). Regarding the research as a whole: Using 1:1 randomization, the trial assigned patients either to first-line nivolumab followed by ipilimumab (arm A) or to ipilimumab followed by nivolumab (arm B). Both trial sequences were followed by maintenance nivolumab. Study-level results and caveats: The model for predicting response that combines TCR metrics with mutation burden needs to be validated in larger, independent patient cohorts.

Reading the label with the study, this specimen's treatment or condition is: randomized to nivolumab then ipilimumab (arm A) or the reverse (arm B). No trial patient had received prior DNA-damaging chemotherapy. Live CD3+CD8+ cells negative for CD19 and CD56 were sorted from thawed PBMCs on a FACS Aria II flow cytometer. Samples were obtained from patients with melanoma enrolled in CheckMate 064, a randomized, open-label phase II trial of sequential checkpoint blockade. Peripheral blood mononuclear cells were obtained through leukapheresis, purified using Ficoll-Paque, and frozen in human serum containing approximately 9.3% DMSO. Immediately after sorting, the purity of the sorted blood CD3+CD8+ cells was confirmed to be >98%, and DNA was then extracted. TCRbeta CDR3 regions were immunosequenced from genomic DNA with the immunoSEQ Assay. Before high-throughput sequencing, genomic DNA was amplified using bias-controlled multiplex PCR. In the source study's methods: To quantify the absolute abundance of each unique TCRbeta CDR3 region, the sequences were collapsed and filtered. Clonality, defined as 1 minus Pielou's evenness, was calculated using productive rearrangements only. A previously published method was used to identify clones whose frequencies were significantly greater in on-treatment samples than in baseline samples. In its TCRdb copy, this immuneACCESS table keeps in-frame sequences only and misses some clones. Where compared with another copy, unresolved V genes explain less than half of these, and the others have no known cause. The D gene and trimming were derived from the DNA, and the V and J assignments and clone size from that table. The sample has more than 10,000 clones on record, about 75% of them singletons. Less than 75% of the sample is in the top ten clones.

CDR1 and CDR2 are read off the germline V gene as MNHNS and SASEGT. From cysteine to phenylalanine, the CDR3 is 14 amino acids long. The only DNA kept is the CDR3, 42 bases in frame from the first base. V and J lose 5 bases and 5 bases, and a span of 13 bases separates them. About this clone: Its antigen remains undetermined. Base qualities are not at hand, and no much larger clone is one base apart.

The material was CD8+ T cells sorted from blood (inferred from file names), obtained from a patient given nivolumab and ipilimumab in sequence. The chain links TRBV6-1 with TRBJ2-1; the D gene is possibly TRBD2, with 5 bases matching. The source of this sequence is a human donor with melanoma. The bases read TGTGCCAGCAGTCTCATGGACGGGAACAATGAGCAGTTCTTC. Its protein reads: CASSLMDGNNEQFF.